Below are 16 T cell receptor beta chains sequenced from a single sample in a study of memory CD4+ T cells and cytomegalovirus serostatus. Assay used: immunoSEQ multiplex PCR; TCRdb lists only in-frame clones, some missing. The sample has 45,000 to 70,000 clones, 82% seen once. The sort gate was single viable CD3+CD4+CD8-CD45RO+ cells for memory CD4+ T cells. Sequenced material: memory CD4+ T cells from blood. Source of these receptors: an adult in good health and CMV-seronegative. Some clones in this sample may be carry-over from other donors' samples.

In nucleotides, the CDR3 is TGTGCCAGCAGGTCACAGTTCTCTGGGGCCAACGTCCTGACTTTC. Residues: CASRSQFSGANVLTF. The chain links TRBV6-1 to TRBJ2-6; no definite D call. The V and J ends lost 6 bases and 0 bases respectively, with 9 bases between them. Germline V gene sequence: CDR1 MNHNS, CDR2 SASEGT. This CDR3 has 15 residues.

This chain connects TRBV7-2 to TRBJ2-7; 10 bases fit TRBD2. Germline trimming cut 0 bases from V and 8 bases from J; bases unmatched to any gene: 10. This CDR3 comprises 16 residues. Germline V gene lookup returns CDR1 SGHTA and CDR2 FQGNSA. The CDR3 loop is CASSLARPSGRSQQYF. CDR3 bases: TGTGCCAGCAGCTTAGCGAGGCCTAGCGGGAGAAGTCAGCAGTACTTC.

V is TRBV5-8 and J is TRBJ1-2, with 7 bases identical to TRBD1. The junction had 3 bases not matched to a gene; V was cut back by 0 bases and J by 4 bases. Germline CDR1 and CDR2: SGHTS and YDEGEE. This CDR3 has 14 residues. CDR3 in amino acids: CASSLASGGYGYTF. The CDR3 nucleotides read TGTGCCAGCAGCTTGGCGTCAGGGGGCTATGGCTACACCTTC.

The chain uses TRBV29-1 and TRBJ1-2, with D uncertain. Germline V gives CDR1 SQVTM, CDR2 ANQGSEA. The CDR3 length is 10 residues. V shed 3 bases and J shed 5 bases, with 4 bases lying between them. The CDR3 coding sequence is TGCAGCGTTGAGCAATATGGCTACACCTTC. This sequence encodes CSVEQYGYTF.

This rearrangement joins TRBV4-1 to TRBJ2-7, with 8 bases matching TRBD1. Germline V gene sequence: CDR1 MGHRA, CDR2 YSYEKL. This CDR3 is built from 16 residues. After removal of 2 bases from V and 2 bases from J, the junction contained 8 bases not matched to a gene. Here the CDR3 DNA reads TGCGCCAGCAGCCAACCTTCCGACAGGGGAGCCTACGAGCAGTACTTC. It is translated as CASSQPSDRGAYEQYF.

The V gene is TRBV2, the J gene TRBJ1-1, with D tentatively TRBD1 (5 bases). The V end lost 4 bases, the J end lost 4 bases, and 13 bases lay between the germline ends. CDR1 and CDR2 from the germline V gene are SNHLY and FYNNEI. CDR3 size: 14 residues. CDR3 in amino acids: CASSGGRGRTEAFF. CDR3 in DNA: TGTGCCAGCAGTGGGGGGAGGGGACGCACTGAAGCTTTCTTT. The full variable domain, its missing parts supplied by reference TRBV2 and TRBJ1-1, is EPEVTQTPSHQVTQMGQEVILRCVPISNHLYFYWYRQILGQKVEFLVSFYNNEISEKSEIFDDQFSVERPDGSNFTLKIRSTKLEDSAMYFCASSGGRGRTEAFFGQGTRLTVV.

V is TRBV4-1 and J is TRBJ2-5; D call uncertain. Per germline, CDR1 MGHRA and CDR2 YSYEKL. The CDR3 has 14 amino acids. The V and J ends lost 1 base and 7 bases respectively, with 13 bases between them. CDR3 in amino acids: CASSQAWAPGTQYF. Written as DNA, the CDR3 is TGCGCCAGCAGCCAAGCTTGGGCTCCCGGGACCCAGTACTTC.

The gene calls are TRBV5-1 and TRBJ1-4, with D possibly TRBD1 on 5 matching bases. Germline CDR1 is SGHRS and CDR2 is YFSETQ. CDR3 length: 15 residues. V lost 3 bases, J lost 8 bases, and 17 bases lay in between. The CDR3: CASSWGRSSWEKLFF. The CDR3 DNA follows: TGCGCCAGCAGCTGGGGACGAAGCAGTTGGGAAAAACTGTTTTTT.

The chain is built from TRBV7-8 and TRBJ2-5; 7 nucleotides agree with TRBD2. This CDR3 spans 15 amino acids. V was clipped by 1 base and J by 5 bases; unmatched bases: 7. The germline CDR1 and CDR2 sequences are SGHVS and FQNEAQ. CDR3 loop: CASSLEFLAAETQYF. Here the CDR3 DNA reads TGTGCCAGCAGCTTAGAATTCCTAGCGGCGGAGACCCAGTACTTC.

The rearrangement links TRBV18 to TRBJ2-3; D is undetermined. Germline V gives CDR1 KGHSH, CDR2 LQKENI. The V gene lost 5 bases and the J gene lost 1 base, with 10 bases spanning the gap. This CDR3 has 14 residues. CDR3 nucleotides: TGTGCCAGCTCAATATCCGGACGCACAGATACGCAGTATTTT. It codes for CASSISGRTDTQYF. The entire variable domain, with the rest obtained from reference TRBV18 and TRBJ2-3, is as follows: NAGVMQNPRHLVRRRGQEARLRCSPMKGHSHVYWYRQLPEEGLKFMVYLQKENIIDESGMPKERFSAEFPKEGPSILRIQQVVRGDSAAYFCASSISGRTDTQYFGPGTRLTVL.

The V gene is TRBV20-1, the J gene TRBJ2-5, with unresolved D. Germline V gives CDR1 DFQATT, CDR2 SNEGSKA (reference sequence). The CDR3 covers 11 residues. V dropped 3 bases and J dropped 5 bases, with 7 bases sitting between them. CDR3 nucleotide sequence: TGCAGTGCTAGGGGCCTGGAGACCCAGTACTTC. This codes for CSARGLETQYF.

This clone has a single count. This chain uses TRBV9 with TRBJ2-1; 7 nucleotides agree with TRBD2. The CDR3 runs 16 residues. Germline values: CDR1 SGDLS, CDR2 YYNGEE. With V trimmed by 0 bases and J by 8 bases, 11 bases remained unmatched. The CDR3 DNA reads TGTGCCAGCAGCGTAGCCCCAGCGGGACTCGGCGATGAGCAGTTCTTC. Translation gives CASSVAPAGLGDEQFF.

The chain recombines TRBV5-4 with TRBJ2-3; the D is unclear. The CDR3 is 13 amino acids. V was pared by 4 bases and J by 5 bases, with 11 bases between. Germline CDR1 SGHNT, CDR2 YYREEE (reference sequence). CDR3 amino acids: CASSQLKEDTQYF. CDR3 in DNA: TGTGCCAGCAGCCAACTCAAGGAAGATACGCAGTATTTT.

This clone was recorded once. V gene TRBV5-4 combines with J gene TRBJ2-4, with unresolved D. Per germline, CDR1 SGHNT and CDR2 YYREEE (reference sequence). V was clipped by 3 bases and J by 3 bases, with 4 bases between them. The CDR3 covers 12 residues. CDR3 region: CASSSVKNIQYF. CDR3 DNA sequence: TGTGCCAGCAGCTCCGTCAAAAACATTCAGTACTTC.

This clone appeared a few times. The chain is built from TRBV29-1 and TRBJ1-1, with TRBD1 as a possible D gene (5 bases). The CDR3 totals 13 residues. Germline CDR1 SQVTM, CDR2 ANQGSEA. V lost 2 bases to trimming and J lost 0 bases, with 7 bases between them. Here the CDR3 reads CSVETGLNTEAFF. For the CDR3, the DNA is TGCAGCGTTGAAACAGGCTTGAACACTGAAGCTTTCTTT.

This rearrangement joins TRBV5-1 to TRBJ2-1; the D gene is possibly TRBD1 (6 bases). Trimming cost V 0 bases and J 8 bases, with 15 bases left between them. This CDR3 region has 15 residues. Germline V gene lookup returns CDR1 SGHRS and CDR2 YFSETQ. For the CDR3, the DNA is TGCGCCAGCAGCTTGGCCGGGACAATCGTCGATGAGCAGTTCTTC. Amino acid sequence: CASSLAGTIVDEQFF.